The present entry profiles one T cell receptor (beta chain) with its context. This sample is drawn from a study of blood T cell repertoires in COVID-19. Study-level background: Material from acute and convalescent COVID-19 was sourced from the United States, Italy and Spain. The cDNA or gDNA used as material had been derived from T cells, B-cell-depleted T cells, or PBMCs.

In the original workflow: Reference gene primers were amplified, and this amplification served to estimate nucleated cell counts. Produced via immunoSEQ multiplex PCR; TCRdb's table is partial and in-frame only. V and J calls and clone size come straight from that table; D and trimming were deduced from the DNA. The sample lists 250,000 to 300,000 clones, 75% to 85% occurring once. The clonotype comes from a man aged 45 to 65 with active or convalescent COVID-19. Sequenced material: peripheral blood.

In nucleotides, the CDR3 is TGTGCCTGGAGTGTAGATAGCGGGAGTGTTGATGAGCAGTTCTTC. Translating it yields CAWSVDSGSVDEQFF. The rearrangement links TRBV30 to TRBJ2-1; 9 bases fit TRBD2. The CDR3 contains 15 residues. Germline trimming cut 0 bases from V and 8 bases from J; bases unmatched to any gene: 8. Germline CDR1 reads GTSNPN; CDR2 reads SVGIG (reference sequence). Using reference TRBV30 and TRBJ2-1 for the parts outside the CDR3, the full variable domain is SQTIHQWPATLVQPVGSPLSLECTVEGTSNPNLYWYRQAAGRGLQLLFYSVGIGQISSEVPQNLSASRPQDRQFILSSKKLLLSDSGFYLCAWSVDSGSVDEQFFGPGTRLTVL.